This T cell receptor beta chain emerged from a study of T cell responses to AZD1222 COVID-19 vaccine. Pooling was applied to second doses at about 4 or about 12 weeks. Findings and caveats of the study: Along spike, vaccine-associated CD4 TCRs were found throughout, with dominance at 160-218 and 743-854.

As regards this clone: Its cognate antigen is unknown.

Per the germline V gene, CDR1 is MDHEN and CDR2 is SYDVKM. V lost 6 bases to trimming and J lost 6 bases, with 9 bases between them. The CDR3 runs to 12 residues. Sequencing used immunoSEQ multiplex PCR; TCRdb keeps in-frame clones, though not all of them. The table lists 80,000 or so clones, about 92% of them singletons. The sequence derives from an adult who received the AZD1222 COVID-19 vaccine. Sequencing was performed on peripheral blood, taken 28 days after the second AZD1222 dose. The chain is built from TRBV28 and TRBJ1-5, with D uncertain. CDR3 residues: CASRQSGQPQHF. The CDR3 DNA reads TGTGCCAGCAGGCAAAGCGGTCAGCCCCAGCATTTT.